The source of this TCR beta chain is a study of CD8+ T cells in alopecia areata (dated by TCRdb to 2017 to 2018). Regarding the study in general: Treated patients were enrolled in an open-label pilot trial of oral tofacitinib at 5 to 10 mg twice daily for moderate-to-severe alopecia areata. In humans, TCRbeta sequencing was performed on scalp tissue and on sorted CD4+ and CD8+ peripheral blood T cells from healthy controls and from patients with patchy or totalis/universalis alopecia areata. TCRbeta CDR3 regions were amplified by immunoSEQ multiplex PCR with 35 Vbeta forward and 13 Jbeta reverse primers. Clonality in the scalp was compared among normal scalp (n=4), patchy alopecia areata scalp (n=8), and alopecia totalis/universalis scalp (n=8). Tofacitinib-treated patients had biopsies at baseline and at 4 and 24 weeks of treatment, with a later scalp biopsy in several patients. Patients received tofacitinib for 6 to 18 months and were then followed off drug for 6 months to check for delayed response and recurrence. The RNA source kit depended on sample type: the PAXgene miRNA kit for fixed scalp, the miRNeasy kit for PBMCs, and the RNeasy kit for mouse skin. To study T cell clonal expansion in alopecia areata, the researchers applied high-throughput TCRbeta sequencing to both the C3H/HeJ mouse model and human patients. What the study reported, not specific to this receptor: Unlike mouse skin, which is dominated by gammadelta T cells, normal human skin has resident alphabeta T cells that are also sequenced, and this complicates analysis of the scalp TCR repertoire. Compared with mice, TCR sequences shared between patients were less clear, possibly partly because of HLA diversity across the patient population. Compared with normal scalp, lesional scalp, particularly in alopecia totalis/universalis, had higher clonality and more expanded CD8+ clones, which suggests antigenic drive.

This clone was seen a few times. It has no known antigen specificity. Per-base qualities were not stored, and no clone one base away is much larger. The CDR3, cysteine through phenylalanine, is 17 amino acids long. The only DNA kept is the CDR3, 51 bases in frame from the first base. CDR1 and CDR2 are read off the germline V gene (reference sequence) as SGHNT and YYREEE. V loses 4 bases, J loses 0 bases, and the germline ends lie 17 bases apart. Preparation of the library involved the immunoSEQ multiplex PCR assay. For TCR sequencing, RNA was extracted from every sample and reverse transcribed into cDNA to serve as template. First-strand cDNA was synthesized using SuperScript III with a 2:1 mix of oligo-dT and random hexamers. A synthetic immune receptor repertoire was used to measure amplification bias, and any remaining bias was corrected computationally. The paper's processing steps were these. Raw reads were preprocessed to remove errors, and CDR3 was defined by IMGT conventions from the conserved cysteine to phenylalanine. Clonality was computed as 1 minus the Shannon entropy, with the entropy normalized by log2 of the number of productive unique TCRs. Scalp TCRbeta sequences were cross-referenced with sorted blood CD4 and CD8 repertoires so that the CD4 or CD8 identity of scalp clones could be inferred. The table comes from immuneACCESS by way of TCRdb, which keeps in-frame sequences with V and J called. Part of the clones is missing from these tables; in studies checked, under half for an unresolved V gene and the rest for unknown reasons. That table gives V, J and clone size, and the DNA gave D and trimming. The sample records under 15,000 clones, approximately 65% of which are singletons. About 22% of the sample rests with the top ten.

From alopecia areata patients, peripheral blood was collected along with lesional scalp punch biopsies. Human scalp biopsies were immediately fixed in PAXgene tissue containers. The chain uses TRBV5-4 and TRBJ2-1; the D gene cannot be named for sure. The sequence came from a human donor with alopecia areata. Sequencing input: skin. At the DNA level, the sequence is TGTGCCAGCAGCCTTTGGGTGACGGCGACCTCCTACAATGAGCAGTTCTTC. This gives the protein CASSLWVTATSYNEQFF.